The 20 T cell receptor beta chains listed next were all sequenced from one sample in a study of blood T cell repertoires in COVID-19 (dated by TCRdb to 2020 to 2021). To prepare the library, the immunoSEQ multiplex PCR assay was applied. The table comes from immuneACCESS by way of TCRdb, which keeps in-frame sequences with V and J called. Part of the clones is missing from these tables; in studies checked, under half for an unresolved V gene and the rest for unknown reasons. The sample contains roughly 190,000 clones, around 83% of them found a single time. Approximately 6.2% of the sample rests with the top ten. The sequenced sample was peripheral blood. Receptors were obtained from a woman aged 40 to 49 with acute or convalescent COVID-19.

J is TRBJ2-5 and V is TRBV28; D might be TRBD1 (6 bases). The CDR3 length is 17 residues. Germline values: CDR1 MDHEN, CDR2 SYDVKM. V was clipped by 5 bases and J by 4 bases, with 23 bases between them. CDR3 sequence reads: CASSRGGFPLGGETQYF. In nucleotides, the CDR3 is TGTGCCAGCAGTCGAGGGGGATTCCCCCTGGGCGGAGAGACCCAGTACTTC.

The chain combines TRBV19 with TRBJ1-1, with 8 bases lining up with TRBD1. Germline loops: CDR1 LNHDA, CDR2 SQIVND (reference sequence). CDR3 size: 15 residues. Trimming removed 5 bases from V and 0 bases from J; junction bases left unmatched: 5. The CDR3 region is CASSDRGRLNTEAFF. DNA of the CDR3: TGTGCCAGTAGTGACAGGGGTAGGCTGAACACTGAAGCTTTCTTT.

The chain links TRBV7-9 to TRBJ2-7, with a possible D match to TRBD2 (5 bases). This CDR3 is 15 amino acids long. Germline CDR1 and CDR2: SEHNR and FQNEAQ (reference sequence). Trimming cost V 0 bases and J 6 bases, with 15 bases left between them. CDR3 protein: CASSLALGVLSEQYF. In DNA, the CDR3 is TGTGCCAGCAGCTTAGCGCTCGGGGTTTTAAGCGAGCAGTACTTC.

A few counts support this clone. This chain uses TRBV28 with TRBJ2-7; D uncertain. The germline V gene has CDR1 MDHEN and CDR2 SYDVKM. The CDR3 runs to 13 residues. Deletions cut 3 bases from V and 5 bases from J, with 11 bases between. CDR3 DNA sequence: TGTGCCAGCAGTTTTTCCCCCTCTAACGAGCAGTACTTC. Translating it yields CASSFSPSNEQYF. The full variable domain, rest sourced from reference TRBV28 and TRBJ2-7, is DVKVTQSSRYLVKRTGEKVFLECVQDMDHENMFWYRQDPGLGLRLIYFSYDVKMKEKGDIPEGYSVSREKKERFSLILESASTNQTSMYLCASSFSPSNEQYFGPGTRLTVT.

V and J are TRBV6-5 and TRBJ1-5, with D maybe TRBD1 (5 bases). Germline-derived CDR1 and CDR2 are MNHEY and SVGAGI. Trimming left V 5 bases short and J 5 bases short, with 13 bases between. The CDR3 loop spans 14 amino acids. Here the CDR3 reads CASSLGLGDQPQHF. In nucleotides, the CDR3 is TGTGCCAGCAGTCTAGGGCTAGGGGATCAGCCCCAGCATTTT.

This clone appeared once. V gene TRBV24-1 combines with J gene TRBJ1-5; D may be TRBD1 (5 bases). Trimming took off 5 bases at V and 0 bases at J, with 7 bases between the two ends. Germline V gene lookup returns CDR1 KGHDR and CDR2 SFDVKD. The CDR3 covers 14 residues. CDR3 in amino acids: CATSGQLSNQPQHF. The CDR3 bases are TGTGCCACCAGTGGACAGCTTAGCAATCAGCCCCAGCATTTT.

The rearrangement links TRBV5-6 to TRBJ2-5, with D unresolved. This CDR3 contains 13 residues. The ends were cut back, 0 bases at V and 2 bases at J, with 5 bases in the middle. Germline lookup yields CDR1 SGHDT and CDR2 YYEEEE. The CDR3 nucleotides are TGTGCCAGCAGCTTGGGCACACAAGAGACCCAGTACTTC. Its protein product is CASSLGTQETQYF. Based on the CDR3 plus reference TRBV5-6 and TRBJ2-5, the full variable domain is DAGVTQSPTHLIKTRGQQVTLRCSPKSGHDTVSWYQQALGQGPQFIFQYYEEEERQRGNFPDRFSGHQFPNYSSELNVNALLLGDSALYLCASSLGTQETQYFGPGTRLLVL.

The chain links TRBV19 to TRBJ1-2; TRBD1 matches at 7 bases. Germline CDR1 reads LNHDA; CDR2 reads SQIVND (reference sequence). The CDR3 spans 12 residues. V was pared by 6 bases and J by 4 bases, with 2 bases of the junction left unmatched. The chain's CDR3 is CASSGTVYGYTF. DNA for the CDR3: TGTGCCAGTAGCGGGACAGTCTATGGCTACACCTTC.

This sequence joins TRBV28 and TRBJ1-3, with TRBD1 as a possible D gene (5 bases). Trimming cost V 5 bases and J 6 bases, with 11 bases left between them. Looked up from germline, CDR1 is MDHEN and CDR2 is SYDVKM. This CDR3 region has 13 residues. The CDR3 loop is CASSKGNENTIYF. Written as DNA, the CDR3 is TGTGCCAGCAGTAAGGGGAACGAAAACACCATATATTTT.

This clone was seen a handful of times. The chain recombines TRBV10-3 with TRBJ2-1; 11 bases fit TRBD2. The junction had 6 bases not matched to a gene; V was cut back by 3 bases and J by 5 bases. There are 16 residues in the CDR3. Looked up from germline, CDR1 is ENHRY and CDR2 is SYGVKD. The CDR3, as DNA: TGTGCCATCAGTGATCTGACTAGCGGGGTGGACAATGAGCAGTTCTTC. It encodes CAISDLTSGVDNEQFF.

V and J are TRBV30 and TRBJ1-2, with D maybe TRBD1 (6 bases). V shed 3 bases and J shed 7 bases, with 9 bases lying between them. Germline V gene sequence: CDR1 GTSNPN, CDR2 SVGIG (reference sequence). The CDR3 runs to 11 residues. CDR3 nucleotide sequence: TGTGCCTGGAGAACAGGGAGTGGCTACACCTTC. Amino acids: CAWRTGSGYTF. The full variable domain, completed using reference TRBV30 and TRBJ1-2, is SQTIHQWPATLVQPVGSPLSLECTVEGTSNPNLYWYRQAAGRGLQLLFYSVGIGQISSEVPQNLSASRPQDRQFILSSKKLLLSDSGFYLCAWRTGSGYTFGSGTRLTVV.

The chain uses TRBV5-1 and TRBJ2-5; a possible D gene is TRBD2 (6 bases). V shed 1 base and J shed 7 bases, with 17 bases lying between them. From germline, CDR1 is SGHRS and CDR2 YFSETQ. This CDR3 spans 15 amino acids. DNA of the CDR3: TGCGCCAGCAGCTTGACTCAGCGGAGGGTGGGGACCCAGTACTTC. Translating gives CASSLTQRRVGTQYF.

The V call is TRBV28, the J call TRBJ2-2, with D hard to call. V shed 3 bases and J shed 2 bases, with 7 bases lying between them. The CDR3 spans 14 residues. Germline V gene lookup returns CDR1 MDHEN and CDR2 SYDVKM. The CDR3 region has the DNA TGTGCCAGCAGTTTTGGCGGAAACACCGGGGAGCTGTTTTTT. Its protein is CASSFGGNTGELFF.

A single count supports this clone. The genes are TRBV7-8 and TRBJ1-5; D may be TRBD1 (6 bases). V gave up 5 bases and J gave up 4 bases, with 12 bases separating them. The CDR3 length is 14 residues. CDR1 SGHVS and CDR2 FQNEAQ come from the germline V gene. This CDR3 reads CASSQNRVNQPQHF. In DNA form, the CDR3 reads TGTGCCAGCAGCCAAAACAGGGTAAATCAGCCCCAGCATTTT.

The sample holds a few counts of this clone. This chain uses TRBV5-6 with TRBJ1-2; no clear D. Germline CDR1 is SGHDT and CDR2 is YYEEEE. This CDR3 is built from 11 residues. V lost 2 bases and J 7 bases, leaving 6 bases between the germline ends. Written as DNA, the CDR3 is TGTGCCAGCAGCTTTGGCGGTGGCTACACCTTC. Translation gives CASSFGGGYTF. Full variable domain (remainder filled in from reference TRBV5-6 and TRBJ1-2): DAGVTQSPTHLIKTRGQQVTLRCSPKSGHDTVSWYQQALGQGPQFIFQYYEEEERQRGNFPDRFSGHQFPNYSSELNVNALLLGDSALYLCASSFGGGYTFGSGTRLTVV.

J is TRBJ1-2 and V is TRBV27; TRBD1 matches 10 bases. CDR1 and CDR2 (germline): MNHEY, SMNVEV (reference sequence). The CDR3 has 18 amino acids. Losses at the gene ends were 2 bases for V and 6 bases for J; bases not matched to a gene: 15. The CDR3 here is CASSLKGGQGGFRHGYTF. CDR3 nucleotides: TGTGCCAGCAGTTTAAAAGGCGGACAGGGGGGATTCCGACATGGCTACACCTTC.

The CDR3 here is CASSNNDRGDTEAFF. Written as DNA, the CDR3 is TGTGCCAGCAGCAATAATGACAGGGGCGACACTGAAGCTTTCTTT. The chain carries TRBV6-6 and TRBJ1-1; TRBD1 agrees at 8 bases. The CDR3 extends over 15 amino acids. J was trimmed by 3 bases and V by 6 bases; bases with no gene match: 9. Germline V gene sequence: CDR1 MNHNY, CDR2 SVGAGI (reference sequence).

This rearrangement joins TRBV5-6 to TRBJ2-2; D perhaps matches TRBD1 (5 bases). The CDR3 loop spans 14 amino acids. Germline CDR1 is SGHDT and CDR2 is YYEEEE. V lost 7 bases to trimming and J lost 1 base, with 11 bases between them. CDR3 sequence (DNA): TGTGCCAGCGGGAAGACAGAGAACACCGGGGAGCTGTTTTTT. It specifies CASGKTENTGELFF.

The CDR3 sequence: CASSQSTGIANYGYTF. DNA for the CDR3: TGCGCCAGCAGCCAATCTACAGGGATAGCTAACTATGGCTACACCTTC. The chain has TRBV5-1 and TRBJ1-2, with D possibly matching TRBD1 (6 bases). The V gene lost 4 bases and the J gene lost 0 bases, with 16 bases spanning the gap. CDR3 size: 16 residues. Germline V gene sequence: CDR1 SGHRS, CDR2 YFSETQ.

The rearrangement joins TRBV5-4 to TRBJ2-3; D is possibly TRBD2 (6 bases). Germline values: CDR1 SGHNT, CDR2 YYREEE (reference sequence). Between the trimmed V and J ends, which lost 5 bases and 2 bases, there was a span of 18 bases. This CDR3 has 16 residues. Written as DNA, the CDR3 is TGTGCCAGCAGTTGGGGGGATAGCGGAACCACAGATACGCAGTATTTT. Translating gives CASSWGDSGTTDTQYF.